This is a list of T cell receptor beta chains from one sample in a study of blood T cell repertoires in COVID-19. Some clones are missing from TCRdb's copy, which holds only in-frame ones; the method was immunoSEQ multiplex PCR. Of roughly 180,000 clones listed, under 90% are singletons. Sequenced: PBMCs or T cells enriched from blood (not recorded which). These receptors were collected from a man between 60 and 75 years old who had recovered from COVID-19. CDR3s include the opening cysteine and the closing phenylalanine or tryptophan.

v_call	j_call	cdr3_aa
TRBV19	TRBJ2-7	CASSTSGRGGEQYF
TRBV15	TRBJ1-4	CATSRDSEKLFF
TRBV12-3/TRBV12-4	TRBJ1-1	CASSRSADRAFF
TRBV9	TRBJ2-2	CASSVEGTRGGGGELFF
TRBV30	TRBJ1-2	CAWSVLVNTF
TRBV7-9	TRBJ1-6	CASSPTQGAGGSPLHF
TRBV9	TRBJ1-4	CASSVTGEKLFF
TRBV2	TRBJ2-2	CASHRVASTGELFF
TRBV6-1	TRBJ1-5	CASSGLWGGVSNQPQHF
TRBV3-1/TRBV3-2	TRBJ2-2	CASRVQVNTGELFF
TRBV7-2	TRBJ2-3	CASSLQTGELDTQYF
TRBV14	TRBJ2-7	CASSLISSGPYEQYF
TRBV5-1	TRBJ1-2	CASSPGQDGYGYTF
TRBV7-3	TRBJ2-6	CASSRGSGANVLTF
TRBV7-2	TRBJ1-5	CASSPGSNQPQHF
TRBV11-2	TRBJ2-3	CASSPRPGDRVTQYF
TRBV7-2	TRBJ2-7	CASSPGFVGTGFDEQYF
TRBV6-4	TRBJ1-6	CASSVDRGDSPLHF
TRBV13	TRBJ2-7	CASSLSRGEQYF
TRBV6-5	TRBJ2-1	CASRPRGASHNEQFF
TRBV10-3	TRBJ2-2	CAISVGRDTGELFF
TRBV28	TRBJ2-7	CASGLAGIYEQYF
TRBV28	TRBJ1-2	CASRQQQGLIYGYTF
TRBV6-5	TRBJ1-6	CASTLQAGSPLHF
TRBV24-1	TRBJ2-7	CATSDSLGAEYF
TRBV7-2	TRBJ2-5	CASSSSGLAGAETQYF
TRBV4-1	TRBJ2-7	CASSDWENYEQYF
TRBV5-4	TRBJ2-7	CASSPGTGGMKAYEQYF
TRBV9	TRBJ1-2	CASSVASRSGGDLGYGYTF
TRBV18	TRBJ2-1	CASSPLAGELGEQFF